The 11 T cell receptor beta chains below were found in one sample sequenced in a study of blood T cell repertoires in COVID-19. The data were produced by immunoSEQ multiplex PCR, yet TCRdb's version contains in-frame clones alone and is incomplete. The data hold fewer than 500,000 clones, with 88% observed a single time. Sample: PBMCs or T cells enriched from blood (not recorded which). All receptors come from a woman in her 30s with acute COVID-19.

The chain carries TRBV5-1 and TRBJ2-7, with D perhaps matching TRBD2 (6 bases). The CDR3 runs 13 residues. Germline values: CDR1 SGHRS, CDR2 YFSETQ. The germline V and J ends were trimmed by 4 bases and 5 bases, with 13 bases remaining between them. The CDR3 nucleotides are TGCGCCAGCAGCGCGGGAACCCTCCACGAGCAGTACTTC. As protein: CASSAGTLHEQYF.

V and J are TRBV7-3 and TRBJ1-1; 9 bases line up with TRBD1. Germline CDR1 and CDR2: SGHTA and FQGTGA. Germline trimming cut 0 bases from V and 4 bases from J; bases unmatched to any gene: 9. The CDR3 loop spans 17 amino acids. CDR3 protein: CASSLTGQGRLSTEAFF. The CDR3 DNA sequence: TGTGCCAGCAGCTTAACAGGACAGGGGCGGCTATCCACTGAAGCTTTCTTT.

V is TRBV7-9 and J is TRBJ2-5, with D maybe TRBD2 (7 bases). Trimming cost V 4 bases and J 1 base, with 13 bases left between them. CDR3 length equals 15 residues. Germline CDR1 SEHNR, CDR2 FQNEAQ (reference sequence). CDR3 protein: CASSYEGGAQETQYF. The DNA of the CDR3 is TGTGCCAGCAGCTACGAGGGGGGGGCCCAAGAGACCCAGTACTTC.

The chain uses TRBV5-4 and TRBJ2-7; perhaps TRBD1 as D (6 bases). The CDR3 totals 16 residues. V lost 0 bases and J 2 bases, leaving 15 bases between the germline ends. Per the germline V gene, CDR1 is SGHNT and CDR2 is YYREEE (reference sequence). CDR3 nucleotide sequence: TGTGCCAGCAGCTTGGTCGGGCAGGGGTCTGCCTACGAGCAGTACTTC. Its translation: CASSLVGQGSAYEQYF.

The chain is built from TRBV19 and TRBJ1-2; TRBD1 is a possible D gene (6 bases). This CDR3 has 16 amino acids. V was pared by 0 bases and J by 5 bases, with 16 bases between. Germline V gene data show CDR1 as LNHDA and CDR2 as SQIVND (reference sequence). This CDR3 is CASSIDRNRELYGYTF. The CDR3 DNA reads as TGTGCCAGTAGTATAGATCGGAACAGGGAATTATATGGCTACACCTTC.

This clone was picked up one time. V usage is TRBV6-2 or TRBV6-3 and J usage is TRBJ1-1, with 7 positions matching TRBD1. This CDR3 has 14 amino acids. Germline V gene sequence: CDR1 MNHEY, CDR2 SVGEGT. J gave up 2 bases and V 6 bases, and 6 bases lay outside the gene matches. The CDR3 sequence is CASSLQGTNTEAFF. The CDR3 DNA reads as TGTGCCAGCAGCTTACAGGGGACAAACACTGAAGCTTTCTTT.

In its sample, this clone was seen once. The DNA of the CDR3 is TGTGCCAGCTCACCATATAGCGGCCCCGCGGCTGGTACGCAGTATTTT. Residues: CASSPYSGPAAGTQYF. The V call is TRBV18, the J call TRBJ2-3; possible D gene TRBD2, 6 bases. Germline V gives CDR1 KGHSH, CDR2 LQKENI. Trimming took off 2 bases at V and 8 bases at J, with 20 bases between the two ends. This CDR3 is built from 16 residues.

As concerns this clone: At the DNA level, this CDR3 is encoded by other sequences in the same sample as well. The chain joins TRBV7-9 to TRBJ1-6; TRBD1 aligns across 7 bases. Germline V gives CDR1 SEHNR, CDR2 FQNEAQ (reference sequence). The CDR3 consists of 14 residues. With V trimmed by 3 bases and J by 7 bases, 3 bases remained unmatched. The CDR3 nucleotides are TGTGCCAGCAGCTTGGGGACAGAAAATTCACCCCTCCACTTT. Amino acid sequence: CASSLGTENSPLHF.

The V gene is TRBV27, the J gene TRBJ1-1, with 7 nucleotides matching TRBD1. The CDR3 extends over 15 amino acids. Unmatched junction bases numbered 13, after V lost 8 bases and J lost 4 bases. The V gene's germline CDR1 is MNHEY and CDR2 SMNVEV (reference sequence). DNA for the CDR3: TGTGCCAGCTCTAAAGACAGGGCCGGTGCCACTGAAGCTTTCTTT. Its protein product is CASSKDRAGATEAFF.

This sequence joins TRBV6-2 or TRBV6-3 and TRBJ2-7; D gene uncertain. CDR1 is MNHEY, CDR2 SVGEGT, per germline. V was shortened by 4 bases and J by 0 bases, with 4 bases between the two germline ends. The CDR3 totals 12 residues. The CDR3 sequence: CASSLSSYEQYF. The CDR3 coding sequence is TGTGCCAGCAGTTTGAGCTCCTACGAGCAGTACTTC.

This rearrangement joins TRBV5-1 to TRBJ1-4, with 7 bases identical to TRBD1. V dropped 4 bases and J dropped 6; count of bases not matched to a gene: 9. This CDR3 has 15 amino acids. Per the germline V gene, CDR1 is SGHRS and CDR2 is YFSETQ. The CDR3 DNA follows: TGCGCCAGCAGCCTGGAGGCCAGGGGGGATGAAAAACTGTTTTTT. This codes for CASSLEARGDEKLFF.